The 10 T cell receptor beta chains below were found in one sample sequenced in a study of shared clonotypes between healthy human individuals. Produced via immunoSEQ multiplex PCR; TCRdb's table is partial and in-frame only. The table lists some 630,000 clones, approximately 75% of them singletons. The sample taken for sequencing was memory CD4+ T cells sorted from blood. Stated subset: CD45RA-negative fraction. Source of these receptors: a woman in her twenties or thirties in good health.

The V and J genes are TRBV5-1 and TRBJ2-7; a possible D gene is TRBD2 (6 bases). V lost 0 bases, J lost 9 bases, and 19 bases lay in between. Germline lookup yields CDR1 SGHRS and CDR2 YFSETQ. The CDR3 is 15 amino acids. The CDR3 spells CASSLGDRDFGGQYF. Written as DNA, the CDR3 is TGCGCCAGCAGCTTGGGGGACCGAGACTTCGGGGGGCAGTACTTC. The full variable domain, its missing parts supplied by reference TRBV5-1 and TRBJ2-7, is KAGVTQTPRYLIKTRGQQVTLSCSPISGHRSVSWYQQTPGQGLQFLFEYFSETQRNKGNFPGRFSGRQFSNSRSEMNVSTLELGDSALYLCASSLGDRDFGGQYFGPGTRLTVT.

This chain connects TRBV4-1 to TRBJ1-2, with TRBD1 identical over 7 bases. CDR3 length equals 17 residues. The germline gives CDR1 MGHRA, CDR2 YSYEKL. V was pared by 1 base and J by 2 bases, with 10 bases of the junction left unmatched. The CDR3 spells CASSQGEDRLKNYGYTF. The CDR3 DNA reads TGCGCCAGCAGCCAAGGAGAGGACAGGCTCAAGAACTATGGCTACACCTTC.

The chain recombines TRBV19 with TRBJ2-5, with TRBD2 matching 11 bases. In germline, CDR1 is LNHDA, CDR2 SQIVND (reference sequence). The CDR3 covers 17 residues. Trimming cost V 5 bases and J 2 bases; bases outside gene matches: 10. The CDR3 region has the DNA TGTGCCAGTAGTTCACCCCCGGGACTAGCGGATCAAGAGACCCAGTACTTC. It yields the protein CASSSPPGLADQETQYF. The full variable domain, rest sourced from reference TRBV19 and TRBJ2-5, is DGGITQSPKYLFRKEGQNVTLSCEQNLNHDAMYWYRQDPGQGLRLIYYSQIVNDFQKGDIAEGYSVSREKKESFPLTVTSAQKNPTAFYLCASSSPPGLADQETQYFGPGTRLLVL.

This chain links TRBV28 with TRBJ2-3; tentatively, D is TRBD1 (6 bases). The germline V and J ends were trimmed by 5 bases and 4 bases, with 16 bases remaining between them. The CDR3 spans 15 residues. Germline loops: CDR1 MDHEN, CDR2 SYDVKM. The CDR3 nucleotides are TGTGCCAGCAGTCGCCCGGGGCAGGGGCCAGATACGCAGTATTTT. Protein: CASSRPGQGPDTQYF.

The chain joins TRBV14 to TRBJ2-1; D unresolved. Germline CDR1 and CDR2: SGHDN and FVKESK. The CDR3 has 17 residues. V was trimmed by 1 base and J by 2 bases, leaving 15 bases between them. The DNA for the CDR3 is TGTGCCAGCAGCCAAGGTATTAGCCCCCTTGCCTACAATGAGCAGTTCTTC. Protein sequence: CASSQGISPLAYNEQFF. The full variable domain, with the rest looked up from reference TRBV14 and TRBJ2-1, is EAGVTQFPSHSVIEKGQTVTLRCDPISGHDNLYWYRRVMGKEIKFLLHFVKESKQDESGMPNNRFLAERTGGTYSTLKVQPAELEDSGVYFCASSQGISPLAYNEQFFGPGTRLTVL.

The chain carries TRBV13 and TRBJ1-4, with 10 bases that match TRBD1. The J segment lost 6 bases and the V segment lost 5 bases, leaving 6 bases of the junction unmatched. Germline V gene data show CDR1 as PRHDT and CDR2 as FYEKMQ (reference sequence). The CDR3 is 15 residues long. CDR3 sequence reads: CASSPGTGVHEKLFF. In nucleotides, the CDR3 is TGTGCCAGCAGCCCCGGGACAGGGGTCCATGAAAAACTGTTTTTT.

The V call is TRBV28, the J call TRBJ1-2, with TRBD1 matching over 8 bases. This CDR3 spans 15 amino acids. The V segment lost 5 bases and the J segment 8 bases; nucleotides outside the gene matches: 13. Germline CDR1 reads MDHEN; CDR2 reads SYDVKM. CDR3 protein: CASSAGQGHIIGYTF. Here the CDR3 DNA reads TGTGCCAGCAGTGCCGGACAGGGACACATCATAGGCTACACCTTC.

In this sample, this clone turned up a few times. J is TRBJ1-5 and V is TRBV25-1; D is ambiguous. The length of the CDR3 is 15 residues. CDR1 is MGHDK and CDR2 is SYGVNS in the germline V gene. The ends were cut back, 2 bases at V and 0 bases at J, with 8 bases in the middle. CDR3 protein: CASSEERDSNQPQHF. CDR3 DNA: TGTGCCAGCAGTGAAGAAAGGGATAGCAATCAGCCCCAGCATTTT.

V usage is TRBV25-1 and J usage is TRBJ2-7; D is uncertain. Germline-derived CDR1 and CDR2 are MGHDK and SYGVNS. This CDR3 is 15 amino acids long. V was clipped by 6 bases and J by 3 bases, with 18 bases between them. The CDR3 reads CASSSGYRGGYEQYF. DNA of the CDR3: TGTGCCAGCAGCTCGGGCTACCGTGGCGGCTACGAGCAGTACTTC.

The gene calls are TRBV4-1 and TRBJ2-5; D assignment may be TRBD1 or TRBD2 (5 bases each). The V end lost 2 bases, the J end lost 2 bases, and 18 bases lay between the germline ends. Germline V CDR1 and CDR2: MGHRA, YSYEKL. The CDR3 has 17 residues. The CDR3 loop reads CASSQLIAPGRQETQYF. As DNA, the CDR3 is TGCGCCAGCAGCCAATTAATCGCGCCAGGGAGACAAGAGACCCAGTACTTC.